The T cell receptor (beta chain) under discussion was sequenced for a study of T cells in pancreatic ductal adenocarcinoma. Study-wide findings and caveats: This surgical cohort overrepresents the minority presenting with early-stage disease. Tumor and blood clonality did not differ significantly, about 0.1 versus 0.065.

On this clone: As yet, its antigen is unknown.

The data were produced by immunoSEQ multiplex PCR, yet TCRdb's version contains in-frame clones alone and is incomplete. The data hold about 100,000 clones, with 90% to 95% observed a single time. The selected patients with pancreatic ductal adenocarcinoma had surgery but no neoadjuvant therapy. Sequences were obtained from PBMCs. The receptor was isolated from a human donor with pancreatic ductal adenocarcinoma.

The CDR3 loop reads CASSFSGGYEQYF. CDR3 in DNA: TGTGCCAGCAGCTTCTCCGGAGGCTACGAGCAGTACTTC. The rearrangement joins TRBV11-2 to TRBJ2-7; tentative D call: TRBD2 (5 bases). V lost 3 bases, J lost 3 bases, and 9 bases lay in between. CDR3 size: 13 residues. Germline V gene sequence: CDR1 SGHAT, CDR2 FQNNGV.